This T cell receptor beta chain derives from a study of T cell responses to AZD1222 COVID-19 vaccine. The study, taken as a whole, reports: CD4 TCRs covered the whole spike, strongest at regions 160-218 and 743-854.

The CDR3 runs to 16 residues. Germline V CDR1 and CDR2: SGHTA, FQGNSA. V lost 5 bases to trimming and J lost 8 bases; unmatched junction nucleotides: 12. The count of this clone is one. Its antigen is undetermined. Clones were sequenced by immunoSEQ multiplex PCR, and TCRdb holds only the in-frame ones, with some missing. Here the sample spans around 99,000 clones, roughly nine tenths being singletons. The sequenced sample was peripheral blood, obtained on day 0 of AZD1222 vaccination. The sequence came from an adult in good health. The chain employs TRBV7-2 and TRBJ1-6, with 7 bases lining up with TRBD1. CDR3 in amino acids: CASSPRTGVIDSPLHF. The CDR3 DNA reads TGTGCCAGCAGCCCGCGGACAGGCGTGATTGATTCACCCCTCCACTTT.